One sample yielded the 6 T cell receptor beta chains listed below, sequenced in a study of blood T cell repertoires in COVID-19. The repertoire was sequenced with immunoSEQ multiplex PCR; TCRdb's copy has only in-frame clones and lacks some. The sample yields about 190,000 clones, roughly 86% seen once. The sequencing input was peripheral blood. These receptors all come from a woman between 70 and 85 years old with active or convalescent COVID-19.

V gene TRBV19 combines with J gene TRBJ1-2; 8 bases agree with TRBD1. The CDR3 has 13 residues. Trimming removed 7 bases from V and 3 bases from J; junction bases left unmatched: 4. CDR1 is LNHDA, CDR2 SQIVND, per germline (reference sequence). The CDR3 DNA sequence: TGTGCCAGTATCCGGACAGGGCACTATGGCTACACCTTC. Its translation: CASIRTGHYGYTF.

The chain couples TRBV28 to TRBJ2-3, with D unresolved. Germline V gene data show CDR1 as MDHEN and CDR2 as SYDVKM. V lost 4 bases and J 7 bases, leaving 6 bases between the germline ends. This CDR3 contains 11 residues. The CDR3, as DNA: TGTGCCAGCAGTTCCATTTATACGCAGTATTTT. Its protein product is CASSSIYTQYF.

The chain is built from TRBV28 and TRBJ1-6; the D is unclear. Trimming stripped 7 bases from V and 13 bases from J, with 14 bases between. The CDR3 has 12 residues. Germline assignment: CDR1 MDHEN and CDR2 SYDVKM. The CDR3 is CASTAGNTPLHF. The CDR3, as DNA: TGTGCCAGCACCGCCGGGAACACCCCCCTCCACTTT.

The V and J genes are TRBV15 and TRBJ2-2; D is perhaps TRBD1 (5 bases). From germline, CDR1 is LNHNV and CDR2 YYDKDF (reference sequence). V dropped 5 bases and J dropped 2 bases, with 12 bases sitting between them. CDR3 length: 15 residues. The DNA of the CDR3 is TGTGCCACCAGCTCAACAGGAGCTAACACCGGGGAGCTGTTTTTT. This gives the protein CATSSTGANTGELFF.

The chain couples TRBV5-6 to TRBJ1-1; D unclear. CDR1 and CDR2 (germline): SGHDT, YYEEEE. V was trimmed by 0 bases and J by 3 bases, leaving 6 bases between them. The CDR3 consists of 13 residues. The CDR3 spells CASSLGQHTEAFF. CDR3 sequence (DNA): TGTGCCAGCAGCTTGGGACAACACACTGAAGCTTTCTTT.

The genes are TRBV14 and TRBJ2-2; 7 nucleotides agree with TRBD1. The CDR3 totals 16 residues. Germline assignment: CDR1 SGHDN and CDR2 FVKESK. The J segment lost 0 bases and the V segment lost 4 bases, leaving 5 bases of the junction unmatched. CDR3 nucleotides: TGTGCCAGCAGCCGACAGGGACCGACGAACACCGGGGAGCTGTTTTTT. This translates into CASSRQGPTNTGELFF.